The sequence of this T cell receptor beta chain was determined in a study of a mutant IDH1 vaccine in newly diagnosed glioma. About this clone itself: Its specificity is not known.

Here immunoSEQ multiplex PCR was the method, and the copy in TCRdb shows in-frame clones only, minus some. Among some 35,000 clones, roughly 70% were seen once, and the ten largest hold 8.9%. The time point: week 47, end of study. Each vaccine dose was 300 ug of mutant IDH1 20-mer peptide, with topical imiquimod. Germline trimming cut 3 bases from V and 7 bases from J; bases unmatched to any gene: 9. This CDR3 region has 16 residues. Germline CDR1 MNHEY, CDR2 SMNVEV (reference sequence). The chain recombines TRBV27 with TRBJ2-1; 10 positions match TRBD2. The receptor was derived from a man aged 35 to 55 with glioma. The specimen comprised PBMCs, sampled from a glioma patient whose treatment included an IDH1 peptide vaccine. The CDR3 reads CASSFGLAAPRNEQFF. In DNA form, the CDR3 reads TGTGCCAGCAGTTTTGGACTAGCGGCACCGAGGAATGAGCAGTTCTTC.